This T cell receptor (beta chain) was sequenced during a study of T cells in Graves' hyperthyroidism and ophthalmopathy (dated by TCRdb to about 2019). For the wider study: Peripheral blood samples were taken at initial diagnosis, before any treatment was given. According to the paper, TCR Vbeta CDR3 sequencing was carried out on about 140 peripheral blood samples, which came from approximately 43 ophthalmopathy, 70 to 80 hyperthyroidism and some 17 progressor patients. Prospective prediction of ophthalmopathy was tested in an independent validation cohort consisting of fewer than 20 hyperthyroidism patients and around 17 patients who later progressed to ophthalmopathy. The study also compared thyroid tissue and blood T-cell repertoires from roughly 6 Graves' hyperthyroidism patients. To identify TCR V-J signatures that set the groups apart, the researchers used a discovery cohort of 100 patients, made up of around 40 with Graves' ophthalmopathy and about 55 with stable Graves' hyperthyroidism. For training and testing, the 95 to 100 patients in the discovery cohort were randomly divided in a 7:3 ratio. After sampling, hyperthyroidism patients received methimazole starting at 30 mg daily, and ophthalmopathy patients received high-dose intravenous methylprednisolone.

Between the V and J ends, shortened by 1 base and 6 bases respectively, the junction contains 15 bases. The CDR3 measures 14 amino acids from cysteine to phenylalanine. Only the CDR3 portion is preserved as DNA: 42 bases, with reading frame beginning at the first base. From the germline V gene (reference sequence), CDR1 is DFQATT and CDR2 is SNEGSKA. Points the paper makes about the study in general: Blood samples also contained most of the expanded thyroid clonotypes (frequency above 0.001), which suggests that blood repertoires may reflect thyroid immune responses. Ophthalmopathy was separated from stable hyperthyroidism by a 13 V-J signature model, with 85% to 90% sensitivity and 81% to 82% specificity obtained in cross-validation and 80%/75% obtained in testing. During validation, the model predicted progression to ophthalmopathy a median of about 6.5 months ahead of onset, with 60% to 71% sensitivity and almost 75% specificity. Sample size was not statistically predetermined, and investigators were not blinded to group allocation.

Amplification of TCR beta CDR3 regions was carried out from RNA transcripts. The first round of RT-PCR for the TCR CDR3 was performed with the HTBI primer set and the Qiagen OneStep RT-PCR kit. The libraries were constructed in a second round of multiplex PCR and then size-selected and purified. Sequencing of the libraries was done on an Illumina HiSeq2000 using paired-end 100 bp reads. For the original study's pipeline: SOAPnuke was used to process the raw data, removing reads that contained adapters or uncalled bases, had a mean Phred below 15, or lacked an exact match to the constant primer or identifier. High-quality paired reads were merged with COPE v1.2.5, and unique nucleotide sequences were defined as clonotypes. Clonotypes were aligned to IMGT TRBV, TRBD and TRBJ reference segments using MiTCR v1.1. The analysis was restricted to V-J combinations with a frequency above 0.0001, which together covered 99.2% of the repertoires. A TCS score was defined as the ratio of F50 (clonal expansion) to E x V (chaos), with BLOSUM62-based TCRdist applied between CDR3 peptides within each V-J. Welch's t-statistics and random forest reduced roughly 530 V-J features to 13, which were used in a naive Bayes classifier (R e1071). The public reads were quality trimmed at Q25 with fastp and then assembled into clones with MiXCR by TCRdb, keeping productive beta chains. One record per CDR3 amino acid sequence lists the most common genes and DNA. TCRdb, not the authors, supplied the V and J calls. The sample table lists 600,000 or so distinct CDR3 sequences, 13% to 15% of them with a count of one. The ten most abundant clones make up around 13% of the sample.

Moderately to severely active disease, a Clinical Activity Score of at least 3, a NOSPECS grade of at least 4, and a duration under 3 months were present in ophthalmopathy patients. Any patient with an uncontrolled infection, another autoimmune disease, pregnancy or lactation was excluded. Clinical symptoms, serum thyroxine and TRAb, thyroid ultrasound, and orbital computed tomography formed the basis for the diagnoses. PBMCs were separated from roughly 10 ml of fresh peripheral blood using Ficoll-Paque density gradient centrifugation. Total RNA was extracted with Trizol reagent, and quality was checked on an Agilent 2100 Bioanalyzer. This clonotype was observed many times. This clone's antigen is unknown. Base qualities are not recorded, but no much larger clone differs from it by a single base.

This receptor was obtained from a woman in her fifties or sixties with Graves' ophthalmopathy. The material sequenced was blood. The chain employs TRBV20-1 and TRBJ1-1; no D gene call is confident. The DNA sequence follows: TGCAGTGCTAGAGCTGCTACTGCGACCCCTGAAGCTTTCTTT. It is translated as CSARAATATPEAFF.